This T cell receptor beta chain originates from a study of human T cells and chemical hapten exposure. Germline V lookup: CDR1 WSHSY, CDR2 SAAADI. The V end lost 5 bases, the J end lost 0 bases, and 8 bases lay between the germline ends. This CDR3 has 14 residues. The sample holds a few counts of this clonotype. Its cognate antigen is unknown. TCRdb independently ran MiXCR on the RACE reads; one entry per CDR3 protein. The sample includes more than 300,000 distinct CDR3 sequences, 4.5% to 7% of them seen just once. Time point described: pre-sensitization, week 0. Treatment indicated: therapeutic diphenylcyclopropenone sensitization with weekly scalp DPC. General study results and limits: TCRs exceeding 1 in 1000 frequency stayed unchanged with DPC sensitization. Compared with pre-sensitization or healthy control sets, expanded TCRs clustered more.

The source of this sequence is a woman under 30 with alopecia areata. Some clones in this sample may be carry-over from other donors' samples. The chain recombines TRBV10-2 with TRBJ1-3; D is uncertain. Sequenced here: whole blood, sampled in connection with sensitization to the hapten diphenylcyclopropenone (DPC). CDR3 in amino acids: CASSRTNSGNTIYF. The CDR3 DNA is TGCGCCAGCAGTAGGACTAACTCTGGAAACACCATATATTTT.